This TCR beta chain was recovered during a study of blood T cells in healthy people across ages. Findings and limits, study-wide: Estimated diversity, derived from one million T cells, was regarded as an underestimate. Unknown CMV status may confound age-related changes in expanded clones. Higher diversity and more naive CD4+ cells were features of long-lived donors, compared to aged donors.

To note about this clonotype: Its antigen is unknown.

Germline CDR1 and CDR2: SSHAT and FNYEAQ (reference sequence). Trimming took 1 base from V and 0 from J, leaving 10 bases between them. The CDR3 sequence is 16 residues long. A second about 6 to 12 cycle PCR used barcoded and J-beta primers. A single record per CDR3 protein comes from TCRdb applying MiXCR to the 5' RACE reads. There are around 1.7 million distinct CDR3 sequences in the sample; over 25% occur only once, and 6.5% to 8.5% lies in the top ten. The receptor's source is a woman younger than 45 in good health. The sequenced sample consisted of blood. This chain uses TRBV7-7 with TRBJ2-1; D is unresolved. The CDR3 region is CASSLGPLPSYNEQFF. DNA of the CDR3: TGTGCCAGCAGCTTAGGGCCGCTTCCCTCCTACAATGAGCAGTTCTTC.